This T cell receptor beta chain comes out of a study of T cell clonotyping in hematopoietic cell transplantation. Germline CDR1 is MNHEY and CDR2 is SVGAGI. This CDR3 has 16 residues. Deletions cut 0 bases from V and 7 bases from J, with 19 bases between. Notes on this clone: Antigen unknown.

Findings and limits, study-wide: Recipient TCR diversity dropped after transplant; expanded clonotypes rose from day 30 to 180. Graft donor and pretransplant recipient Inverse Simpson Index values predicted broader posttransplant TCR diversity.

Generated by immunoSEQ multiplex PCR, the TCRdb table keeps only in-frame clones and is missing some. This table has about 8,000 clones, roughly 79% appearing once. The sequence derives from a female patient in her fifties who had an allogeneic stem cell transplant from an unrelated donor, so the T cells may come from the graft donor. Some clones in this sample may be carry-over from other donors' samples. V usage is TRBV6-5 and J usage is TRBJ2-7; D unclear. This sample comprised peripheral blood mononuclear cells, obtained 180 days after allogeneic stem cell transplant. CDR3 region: CASSYSMSVSLEEQYF. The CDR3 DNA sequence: TGTGCCAGCAGTTACTCGATGAGCGTTTCCTTGGAGGAGCAGTACTTC.